This T cell receptor (beta chain) was found in a study of T cells in Graves' hyperthyroidism and ophthalmopathy. This CDR3 region has 15 residues. CDR1 is SGHVS and CDR2 is FQNEAQ in the germline V gene. V lost 3 bases to trimming and J lost 3 bases, with 14 bases between them. Template material for amplifying TCR beta CDR3 regions consisted of RNA transcripts. Using the HTBI primer set, a first-round RT-PCR was run on the TCR CDR3. One entry per CDR3 protein results from TCRdb running MiXCR on the multiplex PCR reads. The table includes under 700,000 distinct CDR3 sequences, 46% detected once. The genes are TRBV7-8 and TRBJ1-2, with a weak D call TRBD1 (6 bases). The sequenced material came from peripheral blood or thyroid tissue (not recorded which). The sequence derives from a woman younger than 30 with Graves' hyperthyroidism. The CDR3 nucleotides are TGTGCCAGCAGCTTCGGGAACAGGGTATACTATGGCTACACCTTC. Translating gives CASSFGNRVYYGYTF. The complete variable domain, with remaining parts taken from reference TRBV7-8 and TRBJ1-2, reads GAGVSQSPRYKVAKRGQDVALRCDPISGHVSLFWYQQALGQGPEFLTYFQNEAQLDKSGLPSDRFFAERPEGSVSTLKIQRTQQEDSAVYLCASSFGNRVYYGYTFGSGTRLTVV.